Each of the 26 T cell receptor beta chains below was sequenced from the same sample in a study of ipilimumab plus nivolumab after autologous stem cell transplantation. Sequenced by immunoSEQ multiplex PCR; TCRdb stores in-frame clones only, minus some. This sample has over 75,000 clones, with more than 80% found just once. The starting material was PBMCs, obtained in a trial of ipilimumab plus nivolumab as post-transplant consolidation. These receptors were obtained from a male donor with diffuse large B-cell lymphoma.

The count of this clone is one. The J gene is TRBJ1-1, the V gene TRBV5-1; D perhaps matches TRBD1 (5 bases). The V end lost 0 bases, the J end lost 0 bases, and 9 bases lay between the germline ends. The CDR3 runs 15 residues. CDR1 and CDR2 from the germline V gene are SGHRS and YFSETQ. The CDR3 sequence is CASSLGWGVNTEAFF. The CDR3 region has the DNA TGCGCCAGCAGCTTGGGCTGGGGGGTGAACACTGAAGCTTTCTTT.

The CDR3 protein is CASSSTGRVLYGYTF. In DNA form, the CDR3 reads TGTGCCAGCAGCTCGACAGGGAGAGTACTCTATGGCTACACCTTC. J is TRBJ1-2 and V is TRBV7-9; TRBD1 matches at 7 bases. Germline assignment: CDR1 SEHNR and CDR2 FQNEAQ (reference sequence). The V segment lost 4 bases and the J segment 4 bases; nucleotides outside the gene matches: 9. The CDR3 loop spans 15 amino acids.

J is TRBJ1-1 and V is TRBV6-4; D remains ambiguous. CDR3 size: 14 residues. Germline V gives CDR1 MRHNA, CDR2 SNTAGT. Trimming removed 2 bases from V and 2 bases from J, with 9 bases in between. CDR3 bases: TGTGCCAGCAGTGACACGTCGAGAAACACTGAAGCTTTCTTT. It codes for CASSDTSRNTEAFF.

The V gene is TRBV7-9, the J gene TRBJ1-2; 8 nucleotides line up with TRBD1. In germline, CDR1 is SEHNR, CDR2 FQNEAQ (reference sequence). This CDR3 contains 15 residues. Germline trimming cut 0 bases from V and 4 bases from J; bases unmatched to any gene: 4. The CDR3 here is CASSLAGDRGYGYTF. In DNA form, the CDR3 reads TGTGCCAGCAGCTTAGCGGGAGACAGGGGCTATGGCTACACCTTC.

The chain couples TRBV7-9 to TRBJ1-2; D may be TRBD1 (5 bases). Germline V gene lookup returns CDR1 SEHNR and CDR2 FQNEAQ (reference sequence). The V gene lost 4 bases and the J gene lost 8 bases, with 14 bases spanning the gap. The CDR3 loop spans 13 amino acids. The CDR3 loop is CASSSLGVQGYTF. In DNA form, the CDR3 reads TGTGCCAGCAGCTCCCTGGGGGTACAGGGCTACACCTTC.

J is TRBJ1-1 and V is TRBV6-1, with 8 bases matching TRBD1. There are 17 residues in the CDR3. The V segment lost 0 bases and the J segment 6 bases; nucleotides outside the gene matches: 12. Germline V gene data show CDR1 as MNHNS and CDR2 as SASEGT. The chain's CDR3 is CASSEAAAGGLRAEAFF. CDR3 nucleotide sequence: TGTGCCAGCAGTGAAGCTGCGGCAGGGGGCCTTAGGGCTGAAGCTTTCTTT.

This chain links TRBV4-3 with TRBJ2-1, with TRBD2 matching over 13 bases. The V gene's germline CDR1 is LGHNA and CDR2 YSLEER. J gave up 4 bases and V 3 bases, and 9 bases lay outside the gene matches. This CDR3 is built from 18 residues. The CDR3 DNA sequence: TGCGCCAGCAGCCACACAGCACCGGGACTAGCGGGATACAATGAGCAGTTCTTC. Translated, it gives CASSHTAPGLAGYNEQFF.

CDR3 sequence: CASSPLSEGETQYF. In DNA form, the CDR3 reads TGTGCCAGCTCACCACTGTCCGAGGGAGAGACCCAGTACTTC. J is TRBJ2-5 and V is TRBV18, with D maybe TRBD2 (5 bases). V lost 1 base to trimming and J lost 4 bases, with 10 bases between them. Germline CDR1 KGHSH, CDR2 LQKENI. CDR3 length equals 14 residues. The full variable domain, its missing parts supplied by reference TRBV18 and TRBJ2-5, is NAGVMQNPRHLVRRRGQEARLRCSPMKGHSHVYWYRQLPEEGLKFMVYLQKENIIDESGMPKERFSAEFPKEGPSILRIQQVVRGDSAAYFCASSPLSEGETQYFGPGTRLLVL.

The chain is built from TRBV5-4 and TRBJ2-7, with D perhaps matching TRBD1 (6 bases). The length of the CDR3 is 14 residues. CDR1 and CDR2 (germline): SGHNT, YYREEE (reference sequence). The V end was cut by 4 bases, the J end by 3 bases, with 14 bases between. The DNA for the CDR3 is TGTGCCAGCAGCAACCTAGGGGGTATCTACGAGCAGTACTTC. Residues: CASSNLGGIYEQYF.

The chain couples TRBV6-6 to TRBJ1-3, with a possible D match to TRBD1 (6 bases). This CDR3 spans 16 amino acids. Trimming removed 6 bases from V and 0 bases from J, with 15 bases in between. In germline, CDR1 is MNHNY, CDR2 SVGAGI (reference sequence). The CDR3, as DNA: TGTGCCAGCAGGGGAGATGGACAGAGCTCTGGAAACACCATATATTTT. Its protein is CASRGDGQSSGNTIYF.

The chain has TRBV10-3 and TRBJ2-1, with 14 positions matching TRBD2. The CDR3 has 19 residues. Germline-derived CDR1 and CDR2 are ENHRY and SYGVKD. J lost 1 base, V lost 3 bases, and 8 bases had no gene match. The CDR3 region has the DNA TGTGCCATCAGTGACCCGGGGACTAGCGGGGGCCAGTCCTACAATGAGCAGTTCTTC. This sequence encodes CAISDPGTSGGQSYNEQFF.

The CDR3 loop is CASSRSPGQGAGEQFF. The CDR3 DNA is TGTGCCAGCAGCAGATCCCCGGGACAGGGGGCGGGGGAGCAGTTCTTC. The chain uses TRBV7-2 and TRBJ2-1; 12 nucleotides line up with TRBD1. CDR3 length: 16 amino acids. The germline gives CDR1 SGHTA, CDR2 FQGNSA. V shed 5 bases and J 10 bases; nucleotides not matched to a gene: 12.

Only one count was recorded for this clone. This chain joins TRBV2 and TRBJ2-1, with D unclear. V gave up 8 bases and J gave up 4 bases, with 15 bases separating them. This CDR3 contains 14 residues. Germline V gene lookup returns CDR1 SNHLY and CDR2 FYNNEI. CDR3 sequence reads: CASGIPAGYNEQFF. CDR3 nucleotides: TGTGCCAGCGGCATCCCGGCCGGATACAATGAGCAGTTCTTC.

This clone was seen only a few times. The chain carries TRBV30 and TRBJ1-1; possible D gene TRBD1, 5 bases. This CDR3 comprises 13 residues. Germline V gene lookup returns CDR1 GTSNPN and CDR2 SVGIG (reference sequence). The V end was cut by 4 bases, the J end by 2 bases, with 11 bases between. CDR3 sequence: CAWNPTVNTEAFF. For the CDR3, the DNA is TGTGCCTGGAATCCGACAGTTAACACTGAAGCTTTCTTT.

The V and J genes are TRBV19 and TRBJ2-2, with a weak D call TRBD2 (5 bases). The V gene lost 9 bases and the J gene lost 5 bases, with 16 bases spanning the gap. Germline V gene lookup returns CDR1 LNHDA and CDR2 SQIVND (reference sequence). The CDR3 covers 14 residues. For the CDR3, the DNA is TGTGCCAGCTGTGGGAGTAGGTCAACCGGGGAGCTGTTTTTT. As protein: CASCGSRSTGELFF.

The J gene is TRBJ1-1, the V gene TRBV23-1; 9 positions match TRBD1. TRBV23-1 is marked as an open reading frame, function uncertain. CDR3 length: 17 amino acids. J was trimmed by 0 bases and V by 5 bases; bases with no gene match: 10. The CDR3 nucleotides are TGCGCCAGCAGTGCACAGGGGGCGCGGGTAATGAACACTGAAGCTTTCTTT. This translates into CASSAQGARVMNTEAFF.

This chain's CDR3 is CASSAGGGSGNTIYF. The CDR3 DNA follows: TGTGCCAGCAGTGCGGGTGGTGGCTCTGGAAACACCATATATTTT. This chain links TRBV6-6 with TRBJ1-3, with unresolved D. Deletions cut 5 bases from V and 0 bases from J, with 11 bases between. Per the germline V gene, CDR1 is MNHNY and CDR2 is SVGAGI (reference sequence). The CDR3 is 15 amino acids.

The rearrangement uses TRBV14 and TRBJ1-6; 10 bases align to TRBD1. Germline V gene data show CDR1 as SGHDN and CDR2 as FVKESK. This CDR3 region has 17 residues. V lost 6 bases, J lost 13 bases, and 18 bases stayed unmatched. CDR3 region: CASSPGQGFPLMIPLHF. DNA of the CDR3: TGTGCCAGCAGTCCGGGACAGGGGTTCCCTCTGATGATTCCCCTCCACTTT.

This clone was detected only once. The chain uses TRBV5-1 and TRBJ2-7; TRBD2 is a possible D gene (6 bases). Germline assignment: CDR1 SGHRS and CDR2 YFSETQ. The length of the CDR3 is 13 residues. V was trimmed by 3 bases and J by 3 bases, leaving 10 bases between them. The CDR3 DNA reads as TGCGCCAGCAGCTCCGTGGGGGGCTACGAGCAGTACTTC. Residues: CASSSVGGYEQYF.

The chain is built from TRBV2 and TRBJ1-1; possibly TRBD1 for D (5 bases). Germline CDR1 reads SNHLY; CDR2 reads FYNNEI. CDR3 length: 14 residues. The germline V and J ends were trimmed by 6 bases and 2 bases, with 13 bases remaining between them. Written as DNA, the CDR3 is TGTGCCAGCAGGGGTGGGACTCTTAACACTGAAGCTTTCTTT. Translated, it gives CASRGGTLNTEAFF.

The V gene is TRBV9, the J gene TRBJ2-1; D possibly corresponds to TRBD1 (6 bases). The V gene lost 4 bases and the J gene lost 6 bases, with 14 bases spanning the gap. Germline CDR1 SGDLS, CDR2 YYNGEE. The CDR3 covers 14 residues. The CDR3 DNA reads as TGTGCCAGCAGCCAACAGGGTTTCGGCAATGAGCAGTTCTTC. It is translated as CASSQQGFGNEQFF.

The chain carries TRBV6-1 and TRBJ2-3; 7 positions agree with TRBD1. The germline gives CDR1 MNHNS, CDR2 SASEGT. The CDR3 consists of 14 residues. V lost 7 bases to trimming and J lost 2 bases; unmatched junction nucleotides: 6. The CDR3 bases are TGTGCCAGCAAGGGGGCATCTTTCACAGATACGCAGTATTTT. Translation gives CASKGASFTDTQYF.

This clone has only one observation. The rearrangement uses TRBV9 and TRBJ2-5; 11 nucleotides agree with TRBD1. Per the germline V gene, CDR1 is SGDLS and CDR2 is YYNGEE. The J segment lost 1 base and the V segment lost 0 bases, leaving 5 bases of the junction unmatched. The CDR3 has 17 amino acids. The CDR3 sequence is CASSVGVDRGPQETQYF. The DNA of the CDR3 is TGTGCCAGCAGCGTAGGCGTGGACAGGGGGCCCCAAGAGACCCAGTACTTC.

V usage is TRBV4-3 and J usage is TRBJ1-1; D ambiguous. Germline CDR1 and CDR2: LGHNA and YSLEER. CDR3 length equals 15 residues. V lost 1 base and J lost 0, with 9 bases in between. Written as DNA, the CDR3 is TGCGCCAGCAGCCAAGCGGGCCTCATGAACACTGAAGCTTTCTTT. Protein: CASSQAGLMNTEAFF.

CDR3 bases: TGTGCCAGCAGCCCTCCAGCCTACGAGCAGTACTTC. It translates to CASSPPAYEQYF. J is TRBJ2-7 and V is TRBV7-2; D gene unclear. Germline CDR1 and CDR2: SGHTA and FQGNSA. The CDR3 covers 12 residues. Trimming cost V 5 bases and J 2 bases, with 7 bases left between them.

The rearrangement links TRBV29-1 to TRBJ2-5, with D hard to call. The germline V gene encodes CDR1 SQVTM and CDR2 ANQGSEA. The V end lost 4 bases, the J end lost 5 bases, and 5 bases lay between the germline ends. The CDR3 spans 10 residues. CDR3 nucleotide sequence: TGCAGCGTTGCGGAGGAGACCCAGTACTTC. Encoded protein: CSVAEETQYF.